This passage covers 8 T cell receptor beta chains from one sample sequenced in a study of T-cell reconstitution after alpha-beta-depleted transplantation in children. Unique molecular identifiers were incorporated when the TCRbeta library was constructed. TCRdb recomputed calls from the PCR reads with MiXCR, one row per CDR3 protein. Among about 600,000 distinct CDR3 sequences listed, 10% to 15% were seen once. Sequences were derived from PBMCs, mostly from graft donor cells, sampled 360 days after TCRalphabeta/CD19-depleted stem cell transplant. The origin of the receptors is a male patient younger than 18 who had a stem cell transplant for acute myeloid leukemia, so the T cells may come from the graft donor.

The chain uses TRBV4-3 and TRBJ2-7; unclear D gene. V lost 0 bases and J 4 bases, leaving 13 bases between the germline ends. The germline V gene encodes CDR1 LGHNA and CDR2 YSLEER. The CDR3 loop spans 15 amino acids. CDR3 sequence: CASSQDPSGLYEQYF. The CDR3 DNA reads as TGCGCCAGCAGCCAAGACCCGAGTGGCTTGTACGAGCAGTACTTC.

The CDR3 loop reads CASSFSGRAWNEQFF. The CDR3 DNA reads TGTGCCAGCAGCTTTAGCGGGAGGGCCTGGAATGAGCAGTTCTTC. The J gene is TRBJ2-1, the V gene TRBV7-9; 11 bases fit TRBD2. V was pared by 3 bases and J by 7 bases, with 5 bases of the junction left unmatched. Germline V gives CDR1 SEHNR, CDR2 FQNEAQ (reference sequence). The CDR3 has 15 amino acids.

This clonotype was seen many times. The rearrangement links TRBV27 to TRBJ2-7, with a possible D match to TRBD2 (6 bases). Germline CDR1 MNHEY, CDR2 SMNVEV (reference sequence). The CDR3 is 16 residues long. V lost 2 bases and J 4 bases, leaving 18 bases between the germline ends. CDR3 DNA sequence: TGTGCCAGCAGTTTACGCCCGGGACTCCATTATTACGAGCAGTACTTC. This sequence encodes CASSLRPGLHYYEQYF.

This clonotype was counted at least ten times. This rearrangement joins TRBV29-1 to TRBJ2-7, with a weak D call TRBD1 (6 bases). This CDR3 is built from 14 residues. Germline CDR1 and CDR2: SQVTM and ANQGSEA. The V gene lost 4 bases and the J gene lost 2 bases, with 15 bases spanning the gap. CDR3: CSVGPRQAPYEQYF. Here the CDR3 DNA reads TGCAGCGTTGGCCCCAGACAGGCCCCCTACGAGCAGTACTTC.

The chain recombines TRBV12-3 or TRBV12-4 with TRBJ2-7, with D perhaps matching TRBD2 (6 bases). The length of the CDR3 is 13 residues. Between the trimmed V and J ends, which lost 0 bases and 5 bases, there was a span of 8 bases. The CDR3 nucleotides are TGTGCCAGCAGTTTAGCGCGGGGCGACGAGCAGTACTTC. Translating it yields CASSLARGDEQYF.

Remarks on this clonotype: At one end the junction does not follow the germline gene, possibly because of a read error. The chain couples TRBV20-1 to TRBJ2-1; 11 bases match TRBD2. The CDR3 is made up of 13 amino acids. Germline V gene data show CDR1 as DFQATT and CDR2 as SNEGSKA (reference sequence). The CDR3 loop reads CSATGTSGNEQFF. CDR3 in DNA: TGCAGCGCTACCGGGACTAGCGGCAATGAGCAGTTCTTC.

This clonotype was recorded a few times. The chain employs TRBV7-9 and TRBJ2-7, with 11 positions matching TRBD2. V trimming: 6 bases; J trimming: 7 bases; junction bases outside the gene matches: 11. This CDR3 contains 15 residues. Germline V CDR1 and CDR2: SEHNR, FQNEAQ (reference sequence). CDR3 DNA sequence: TGTGCCAGCAGACGGACTAGCGGGTCTGAGGGGGAGCAGTACTTC. Translating gives CASRRTSGSEGEQYF.

This clonotype occurred many times. The chain employs TRBV5-1 and TRBJ2-1, with 7 bases identical to TRBD2. V shed 4 bases, J shed 6 bases, and the junction held 4 bases outside the gene matches. Germline lookup yields CDR1 SGHRS and CDR2 YFSETQ. This CDR3 has 13 amino acids. DNA for the CDR3: TGCGCCAGCAGCGGAGCGGGAATCAATGAGCAGTTCTTC. Translated: CASSGAGINEQFF.